These 29 T cell receptor beta chains originate from one sample sequenced in a study of blood T cell repertoires in COVID-19. Sequencing used immunoSEQ multiplex PCR; TCRdb keeps in-frame clones, though not all of them. The table shows about 190,000 clones, with 70% to 90% occurring only once. Source material: peripheral blood. These TCRs come from a woman aged 70-85 years with active or convalescent COVID-19.

V usage is TRBV6-5 and J usage is TRBJ2-7; D possibly corresponds to TRBD2 (5 bases). Germline V gene sequence: CDR1 MNHEY, CDR2 SVGAGI. The CDR3 consists of 15 residues. V lost 6 bases and J lost 4, with 19 bases in between. The DNA of the CDR3 is TGTGCCAGCAGAGATCCGGACTCCTCCGGATACGAGCAGTACTTC. It is translated as CASRDPDSSGYEQYF.

The V call is TRBV14, the J call TRBJ2-2; TRBD2 matches at 9 bases. The CDR3 covers 15 residues. V shed 4 bases and J 6 bases; nucleotides not matched to a gene: 6. CDR1 SGHDN and CDR2 FVKESK come from the germline V gene. CDR3 in DNA: TGTGCCAGCAGCCCTCTAGCGGGAAGCGCCGGGGAGCTGTTTTTT. Translating gives CASSPLAGSAGELFF.

The rearrangement joins TRBV4-1 to TRBJ1-4, with D possibly being TRBD1 (5 bases). The CDR3 length is 16 residues. Germline CDR1 is MGHRA and CDR2 is YSYEKL. With 0 bases removed from V and 3 bases from J, the gap between germline ends came to 11 bases. The CDR3 here is CASSQETDNPNEKLFF. The CDR3 DNA reads TGCGCCAGCAGCCAAGAGACGGACAACCCTAATGAAAAACTGTTTTTT.

This chain uses TRBV19 with TRBJ2-2; a weak D match, TRBD2 (5 bases). The V gene's germline CDR1 is LNHDA and CDR2 SQIVND (reference sequence). Trimming removed 8 bases from V and 1 base from J, with 11 bases in between. This CDR3 spans 14 amino acids. CDR3 in DNA: TGTGCCAGTTCTGGACTCCTGAACACCGGGGAGCTGTTTTTT. Translated, it gives CASSGLLNTGELFF.

This clone occurred once. The V and J genes are TRBV5-1 and TRBJ2-3, with TRBD2 identical over 10 bases. V was pared by 4 bases and J by 3 bases, with 11 bases of the junction left unmatched. The CDR3 totals 17 residues. Germline V CDR1 and CDR2: SGHRS, YFSETQ. CDR3 sequence (DNA): TGCGCCAGCAGCCCGATCCTGACTAGCGGGCGGACAGATACGCAGTATTTT. The encoded protein is CASSPILTSGRTDTQYF.

CDR3 in amino acids: CASSPGGARAYEQYF. CDR3 nucleotide sequence: TGTGCCAGCAGCCCAGGGGGCGCGAGGGCCTACGAGCAGTACTTC. V is TRBV28 and J is TRBJ2-7; 8 bases match TRBD1. The CDR3 is 15 residues long. Germline trimming cut 6 bases from V and 2 bases from J; bases unmatched to any gene: 9. Germline V gene lookup returns CDR1 MDHEN and CDR2 SYDVKM.

The chain carries TRBV29-1 and TRBJ2-2; the match to TRBD1 covers 8 bases. V gave up 6 bases and J gave up 5 bases; unmatched junction bases: 8. The CDR3 sequence is 14 residues long. Germline V lookup: CDR1 SQVTM, CDR2 ANQGSEA. The CDR3 nucleotides are TGCAGCGTCCCACGGGACAGGCATACCGGGGAGCTGTTTTTT. This encodes CSVPRDRHTGELFF.

This clone appeared a single time. V gene TRBV5-1 combines with J gene TRBJ1-1; 9 positions agree with TRBD1. Trimming at V came to 0 bases and at J to 3 bases, leaving 6 bases not matched to a gene. The CDR3 has 16 residues. Germline V gives CDR1 SGHRS, CDR2 YFSETQ. In DNA form, the CDR3 reads TGCGCCAGCAGCTTGGCGGGGACAGGGTGGGACACTGAAGCTTTCTTT. Its protein is CASSLAGTGWDTEAFF.

The V and J genes are TRBV4-2 and TRBJ2-3; 11 bases match TRBD2. The CDR3 has 18 amino acids. Germline V gene lookup returns CDR1 LGHNA and CDR2 YNFKEQ. The V segment lost 1 base and the J segment 2 bases; nucleotides outside the gene matches: 8. The DNA for the CDR3 is TGTGCCAGCAGCCAAGTTACCATAGCGGGAGGGCTCACAGATACGCAGTATTTT. Protein sequence: CASSQVTIAGGLTDTQYF.

This clone was found a few times. The CDR3, as DNA: TGTGCCAGCAGCCTCGCCGGGGGGTCTGGAAACACCATATATTTT. Translated: CASSLAGGSGNTIYF. The V gene is TRBV3-1 (or the pseudogene TRBV3-2), the J gene TRBJ1-3, with D possibly TRBD1 on 5 matching bases. The germline V and J ends were trimmed by 4 bases and 1 base, with 11 bases remaining between them. The CDR3 length is 15 residues. Germline lookup yields CDR1 LGHDT and CDR2 YNNKEL (reference sequence).

The genes are TRBV28 and TRBJ1-1; 10 positions match TRBD1. Germline V gives CDR1 MDHEN, CDR2 SYDVKM. J was trimmed by 1 base and V by 6 bases; bases with no gene match: 5. The CDR3 extends over 15 amino acids. CDR3 protein: CASRPGTGANTEAFF. The CDR3 coding sequence is TGTGCCAGCAGGCCCGGGACAGGGGCGAACACTGAAGCTTTCTTT.

This clone was counted a single time. The J gene is TRBJ1-5, the V gene TRBV6-5; 8 nucleotides agree with TRBD1. The V segment lost 2 bases and the J segment 7 bases; nucleotides outside the gene matches: 4. The CDR3 runs to 14 residues. In germline, CDR1 is MNHEY, CDR2 SVGAGI. The CDR3 nucleotides are TGTGCCAGCAGTTACGACAGGGGAGCCCAGCCCCAGCATTTT. Amino acid sequence: CASSYDRGAQPQHF.

The DNA of the CDR3 is TGTGCCAGCAGGGGTGGACAGGGTGGGTATGGCTACACCTTC. It specifies CASRGGQGGYGYTF. The genes are TRBV28 and TRBJ1-2; TRBD1 matches 8 bases. Trimming took 6 bases from V and 5 from J; bases not matched to a gene: 8. This CDR3 has 14 residues. Germline V gene sequence: CDR1 MDHEN, CDR2 SYDVKM.

This clone was found a few times. This chain joins TRBV6-5 and TRBJ2-2; 9 nucleotides align to TRBD1. V lost 5 bases, J lost 4 bases, and 5 bases stayed unmatched. The CDR3 loop spans 15 amino acids. The germline V gene encodes CDR1 MNHEY and CDR2 SVGAGI. CDR3 bases: TGTGCCAGCAGTACACAGGGGGCGGTCACCGGGGAGCTGTTTTTT. Protein: CASSTQGAVTGELFF.

The rearrangement joins TRBV25-1 to TRBJ1-6; D may be TRBD1 (5 bases). Trimming left V 1 base short and J 10 bases short, with 8 bases between. The germline V gene encodes CDR1 MGHDK and CDR2 SYGVNS. The CDR3 consists of 13 residues. CDR3 sequence (DNA): TGTGCCAGCAGTGAATGGGGGAGGTCACCCCTCCACTTT. Its translation is CASSEWGRSPLHF.

The V and J genes are TRBV19 and TRBJ1-1, with 9 bases that match TRBD1. Germline V CDR1 and CDR2: LNHDA, SQIVND (reference sequence). V lost 10 bases, J lost 3 bases, and 6 bases stayed unmatched. This CDR3 is 13 amino acids long. CDR3 coding DNA: TGTGCCACCTATACAGGGGGCGACACTGAAGCTTTCTTT. It yields the protein CATYTGGDTEAFF.

The CDR3 sequence: CASSPGSLYEQYF. CDR3 nucleotide sequence: TGCGCCAGCAGCCCCGGGAGTTTATACGAGCAGTACTTC. V and J are TRBV5-1 and TRBJ2-7; D is perhaps TRBD2 (6 bases). Germline-derived CDR1 and CDR2 are SGHRS and YFSETQ. Trimming removed 4 bases from V and 4 bases from J, with 12 bases in between. There are 13 residues in the CDR3.

The V call is TRBV29-1, the J call TRBJ2-4, with D possibly TRBD1 on 7 matching bases. CDR3 size: 12 residues. Germline-derived CDR1 and CDR2 are SQVTM and ANQGSEA. Deletions cut 6 bases from V and 8 bases from J, with 14 bases between. Here the CDR3 DNA reads TGCAGCGTAGGAGGGGGCCAGGACATTCAGTACTTC. Its protein product is CSVGGGQDIQYF.

The chain recombines TRBV9 with TRBJ2-7, with 9 positions matching TRBD2. This CDR3 is 15 amino acids long. V lost 0 bases and J lost 7; bases outside the gene matches: 8. Germline CDR1 is SGDLS and CDR2 is YYNGEE. This chain's CDR3 is CASSVDLLAGDEQYF. DNA of the CDR3: TGTGCCAGCAGCGTAGATTTGTTAGCGGGAGATGAGCAGTACTTC.

A single count supports this clone. The rearrangement joins TRBV4-2 to TRBJ1-6, with no clear D. Germline V lookup: CDR1 LGHNA, CDR2 YNFKEQ. CDR3 length: 20 residues. With 0 bases removed from V and 0 bases from J, the gap between germline ends came to 18 bases. CDR3 nucleotides: TGTGCCAGCAGCCAAGATTGGACCACGGTCGGGGACTCCTATAATTCACCCCTCCACTTT. Its protein product is CASSQDWTTVGDSYNSPLHF.

The chain links TRBV4-2 to TRBJ1-6; 7 bases agree with TRBD1. Trimming cost V 3 bases and J 2 bases; bases outside gene matches: 4. This CDR3 comprises 16 residues. The germline V gene has CDR1 LGHNA and CDR2 YNFKEQ. The CDR3 protein is CASSQITGAYNSPLHF. CDR3 sequence (DNA): TGTGCCAGCAGCCAGATCACAGGGGCCTATAATTCACCCCTCCACTTT.

This clone has ten or more counts. This rearrangement joins TRBV7-9 to TRBJ2-7; 9 bases line up with TRBD2. Germline CDR1 reads SEHNR; CDR2 reads FQNEAQ (reference sequence). The CDR3 extends over 16 amino acids. V lost 2 bases to trimming and J lost 3 bases; unmatched junction nucleotides: 8. The CDR3, as DNA: TGTGCCAGCAGCTTAAGCGACGCGCGGGAGGGCTACGAGCAGTACTTC. Protein sequence: CASSLSDAREGYEQYF.

The chain uses TRBV2 and TRBJ1-1; TRBD1 matches 10 bases. Germline V CDR1 and CDR2: SNHLY, FYNNEI. The CDR3 runs 17 residues. The junction had 13 bases not matched to a gene; V was cut back by 2 bases and J by 7 bases. This CDR3 reads CASSEQELGQGLGEAFF. DNA of the CDR3: TGTGCCAGCAGTGAACAGGAATTGGGACAGGGGCTTGGTGAAGCTTTCTTT.

This chain connects TRBV18 to TRBJ2-7; 7 nucleotides line up with TRBD1. V gave up 2 bases and J gave up 2 bases; unmatched junction bases: 3. This CDR3 has 14 residues. CDR1 is KGHSH and CDR2 is LQKENI in the germline V gene. The CDR3 here is CASSPKGTAYEQYF. The CDR3 bases are TGTGCCAGCTCACCAAAGGGGACAGCCTACGAGCAGTACTTC.

V usage is TRBV4-1 and J usage is TRBJ2-7, with 9 bases aligning to TRBD1. Germline CDR1 and CDR2: MGHRA and YSYEKL. The CDR3 contains 15 residues. V dropped 1 base and J dropped 6; count of bases not matched to a gene: 7. In DNA, the CDR3 is TGCGCCAGCAGCCAAGTGGGACAGGGTGCCACCGAGCAGTACTTC. Residues: CASSQVGQGATEQYF.

The V gene is TRBV7-3, the J gene TRBJ2-1; 14 bases agree with TRBD2. This CDR3 is 16 amino acids long. CDR1 is SGHTA and CDR2 is FQGTGA in the germline V gene. The V segment lost 5 bases and the J segment 6 bases; nucleotides outside the gene matches: 6. The CDR3: CASSLSGTSGSNEQFF. In DNA, the CDR3 is TGTGCCAGCAGCCTCTCCGGGACTAGCGGGAGCAATGAGCAGTTCTTC.

The chain has TRBV19 and TRBJ2-7; 8 bases are a match to TRBD1. The V gene end was trimmed by 5 bases and the J gene end by 1 base; junction bases not matched to a gene: 7. There are 15 residues in the CDR3. Germline V gene data show CDR1 as LNHDA and CDR2 as SQIVND (reference sequence). CDR3 DNA sequence: TGTGCCAGTAGTCCAGGACAGGGCTATTCCTACGAGCAGTACTTC. Translating it yields CASSPGQGYSYEQYF.

The chain combines TRBV19 with TRBJ2-5; a possible D gene is TRBD1 (5 bases). The CDR3 runs to 14 residues. Germline CDR1 reads LNHDA; CDR2 reads SQIVND (reference sequence). V lost 5 bases to trimming and J lost 3 bases, with 13 bases between them. The CDR3 is CASSSTGREETQYF. The DNA for the CDR3 is TGTGCCAGTAGTTCTACAGGCCGAGAAGAGACCCAGTACTTC.

CDR3 sequence (DNA): TGTGCCAGCAGCTTAGAGGCGGGACTCGGAACAGATACGCAGTATTTT. It specifies CASSLEAGLGTDTQYF. The chain is built from TRBV7-3 and TRBJ2-3; D perhaps matches TRBD2 (6 bases). From germline, CDR1 is SGHTA and CDR2 FQGTGA. V lost 2 bases to trimming and J lost 3 bases, with 15 bases between them. The CDR3 is made up of 16 amino acids.